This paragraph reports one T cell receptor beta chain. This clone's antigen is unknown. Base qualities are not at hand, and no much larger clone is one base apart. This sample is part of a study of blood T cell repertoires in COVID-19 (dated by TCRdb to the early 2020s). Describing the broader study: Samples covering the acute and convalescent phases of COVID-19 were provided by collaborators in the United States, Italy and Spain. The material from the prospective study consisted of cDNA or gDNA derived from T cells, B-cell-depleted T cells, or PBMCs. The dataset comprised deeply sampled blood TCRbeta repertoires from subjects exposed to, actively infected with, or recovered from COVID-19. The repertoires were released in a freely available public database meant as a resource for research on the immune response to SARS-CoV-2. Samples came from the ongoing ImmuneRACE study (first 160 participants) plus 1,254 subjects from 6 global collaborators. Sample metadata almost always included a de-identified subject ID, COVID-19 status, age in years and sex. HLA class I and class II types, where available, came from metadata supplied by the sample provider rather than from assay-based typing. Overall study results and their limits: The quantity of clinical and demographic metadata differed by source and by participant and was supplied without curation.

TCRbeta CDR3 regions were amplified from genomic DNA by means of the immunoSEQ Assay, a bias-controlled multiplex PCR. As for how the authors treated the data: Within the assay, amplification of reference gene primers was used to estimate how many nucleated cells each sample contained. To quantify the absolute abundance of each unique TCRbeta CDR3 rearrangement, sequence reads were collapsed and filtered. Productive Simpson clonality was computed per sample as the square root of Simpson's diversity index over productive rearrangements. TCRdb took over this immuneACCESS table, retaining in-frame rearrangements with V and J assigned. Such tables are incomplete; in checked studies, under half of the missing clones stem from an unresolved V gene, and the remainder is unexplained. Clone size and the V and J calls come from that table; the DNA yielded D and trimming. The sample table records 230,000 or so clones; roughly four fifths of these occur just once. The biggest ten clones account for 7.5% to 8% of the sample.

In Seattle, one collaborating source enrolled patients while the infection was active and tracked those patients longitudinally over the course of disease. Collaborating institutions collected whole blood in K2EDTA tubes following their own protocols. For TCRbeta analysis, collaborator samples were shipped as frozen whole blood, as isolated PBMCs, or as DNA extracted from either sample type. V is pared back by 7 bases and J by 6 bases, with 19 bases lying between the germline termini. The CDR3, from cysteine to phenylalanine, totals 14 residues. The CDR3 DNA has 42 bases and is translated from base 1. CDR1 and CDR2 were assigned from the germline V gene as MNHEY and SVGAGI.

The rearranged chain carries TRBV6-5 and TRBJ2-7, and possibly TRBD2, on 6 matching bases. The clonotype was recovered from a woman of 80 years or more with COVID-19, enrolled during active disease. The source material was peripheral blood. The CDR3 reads CASTDSGGIGEQYF. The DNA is TGTGCCAGCACCGACTCGGGCGGGATCGGCGAGCAGTACTTC.